The source of this T cell receptor (beta chain) is a study of CD8 T cell repertoires and HIV-1 epitope variants (dated by TCRdb to 2020 to 2022). With regard to the full study: T cells were stimulated in separate culture wells with each of twenty-five peptides representing autologous and known Gag and Nef epitope variants. Control conditions included a CMV, EBV and flu peptide pool, the Ebola AY9 epitope as negative control, and a no-peptide well. Tested epitopes included three Gag epitope families and Nef HW9 and YT9. T cells were enriched using the EasySep Human T Cell Enrichment Kit and were co-cultured with equal numbers of autologous T cell-negative cells serving as antigen-presenting cells. Cultures ran for around 10 days in IMDM with gentamicin, with half-media changes on days 3 and 7 adding IL-2, IL-7 and IL-15. An aliquot of 1M T cells was saved as an uncultured baseline condition, separate from the approximately 75 T cell cultures. Running each culture condition in triplicate, except for one peptide done in duplicate, gave a total of approximately 90 T cell cultures.

As concerns this clone: No cognate antigen has been identified for it. No clone much larger than this one lies a single base away; base qualities are absent.

Overall results and qualifications from the work: The Nef KF9 family was recognized by five clonotypes and the HW9 family by one, and no responses to the TAALDMSHF plasma variant were observed. The assay identified only TCR beta chains and indicated proliferation to antigen, not T cell function or cytokine profile. The study identified under ten antigen-specific TCR beta clonotypes, more than five of which appeared to be cross-reactive for autologous or known escape epitope variants.

The immunoSEQ platform was used to sequence TCR beta CDR3 regions at survey depth. The QIAamp DNA micro kit was used to extract genomic DNA from every cultured and uncultured CD8+ T cell population. The study's processing was this. Any sample with under 5,000 productive reads was excluded, and this exclusion removed about 6.5% of the roughly 80 cultures stimulated with HIV peptides. Sequences were trimmed to CDR3 by a MANAFEST web app, and nonproductive sequences, CDR3s under 5 amino acids, and sequences not starting with C or ending with F/W were removed. Antigen-specific clonotypes had to expand in at least 2 of 3 replicates versus no-peptide control at FDR 0.01, only within one epitope family. A frequency at least fivefold higher than in wells stimulated with peptides from other epitope families was additionally required for specific clonotypes. TCRdb carries this immuneACCESS record with in-frame sequences only. Its versions omit some clonotypes, under half of them owing to an unresolved V gene in the studies checked, with the rest unexplained. The DNA was the basis for D and trimming; V, J and clone size are from that table. The table for this sample lists a few thousand clones; around two thirds of them were counted only once. The ten largest clonotypes hold less than 45% of the sample.

The EasySep Human CD8+ T Cell Enrichment Kit was used on day 10 to isolate CD8+ T cells from every culture. Reading the germline V gene gives CDR1 SGHAT and CDR2 FQNNGV. A distance of 10 bases separates the germline ends of V and J, which lose 1 base and 9 bases respectively. The CDR3, cysteine through phenylalanine, is 13 amino acids long. Only the CDR3 portion is preserved as DNA: 39 bases, with reading frame beginning at the first base. This receptor was identified in a male donor with HIV. The chain joins TRBV11-2 to TRBJ2-1; the D gene is perhaps TRBD2, from 6 matching bases. The sequencing input was cultured CD8+ T cells derived from PBMCs. CDR3 loop: CASSLGGTVEQFF. The DNA sequence is as follows: TGTGCCAGCAGCTTAGGGGGGACTGTTGAGCAGTTCTTC.